This TCR beta chain was observed in a study of cytomegalovirus exposure and HLA in healthy donors. About the research overall: Just over 80% of around 390 genotyped donors fell in the Caucasian-associated ancestry cluster.

The study sampled nominally healthy donors, though unrecorded immune exposures were likely. Notes on the study in general: Among TCR beta chains, those listed as cytomegalovirus-associated numbered under 200. Analyzed later, association rates of TCRs varied across HLA loci, with DRB1 most and HLA-C fewest.

PCR amplification relied on 60 Vbeta primers (plus 13 Jbeta primers). Method: immunoSEQ multiplex PCR; TCRdb's copy keeps in-frame clones and lacks some. This sample has 150,000 to 200,000 clones, with just over 70% found just once. Trimming cost V 4 bases and J 4 bases, with 13 bases left between them. This CDR3 is 14 amino acids long. Germline assignment: CDR1 SNHLY and CDR2 FYNNEI. Concerning this clone: Antigen: not known.

The sequence was collected from a man between 18 and 35 years old in good health and CMV-seropositive. The sequenced material came from PBMCs. The chain has TRBV2 and TRBJ1-1; no clear D gene. The DNA for the CDR3 is TGTGCCAGCAGTGGAGGGCGGACGGGCACTGAAGCTTTCTTT. Residues: CASSGGRTGTEAFF.